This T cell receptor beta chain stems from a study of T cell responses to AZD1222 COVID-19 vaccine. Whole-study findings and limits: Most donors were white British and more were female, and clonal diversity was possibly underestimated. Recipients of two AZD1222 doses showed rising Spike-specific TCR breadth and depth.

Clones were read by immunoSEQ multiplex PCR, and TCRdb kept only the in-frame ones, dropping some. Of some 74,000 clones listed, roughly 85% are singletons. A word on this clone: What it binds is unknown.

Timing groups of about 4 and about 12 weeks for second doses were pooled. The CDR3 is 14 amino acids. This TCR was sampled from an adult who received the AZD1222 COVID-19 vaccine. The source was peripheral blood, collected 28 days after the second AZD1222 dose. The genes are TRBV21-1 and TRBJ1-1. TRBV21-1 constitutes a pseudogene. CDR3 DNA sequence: TGTGCCAGCAGCAAAGTTGGGGGAAACCGAGAAGCTTTCTTT. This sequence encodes CASSKVGGNREAFF.